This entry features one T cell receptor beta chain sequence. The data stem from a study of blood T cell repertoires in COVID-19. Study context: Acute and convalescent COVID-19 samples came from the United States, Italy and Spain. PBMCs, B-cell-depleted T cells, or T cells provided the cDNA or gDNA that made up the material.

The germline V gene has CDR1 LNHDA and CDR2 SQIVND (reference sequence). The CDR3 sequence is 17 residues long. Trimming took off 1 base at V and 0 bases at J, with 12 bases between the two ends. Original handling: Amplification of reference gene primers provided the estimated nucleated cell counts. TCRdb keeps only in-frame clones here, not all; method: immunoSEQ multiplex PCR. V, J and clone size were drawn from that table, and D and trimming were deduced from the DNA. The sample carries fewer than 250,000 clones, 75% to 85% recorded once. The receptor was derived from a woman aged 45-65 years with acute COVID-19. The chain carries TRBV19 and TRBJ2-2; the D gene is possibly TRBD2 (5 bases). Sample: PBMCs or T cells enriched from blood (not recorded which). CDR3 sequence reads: CASSIGRGIANTGELFF. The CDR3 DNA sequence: TGTGCCAGTAGTATAGGTAGAGGGATCGCGAACACCGGGGAGCTGTTTTTT. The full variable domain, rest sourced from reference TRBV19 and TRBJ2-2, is DGGITQSPKYLFRKEGQNVTLSCEQNLNHDAMYWYRQDPGQGLRLIYYSQIVNDFQKGDIAEGYSVSREKKESFPLTVTSAQKNPTAFYLCASSIGRGIANTGELFFGEGSRLTVL.